The T cell receptor (beta chain) under discussion was sequenced for a study of blood T cell repertoires in COVID-19. Study summary: In each case, the material was cDNA or gDNA derived from T cells, B-cell-depleted T cells, or PBMCs.

In its sample, this clone was seen a few times. Germline V gene sequence: CDR1 MNHNS, CDR2 SASEGT. Germline trimming cut 2 bases from V and 5 bases from J; bases unmatched to any gene: 9. The length of the CDR3 is 16 residues. As processed by the authors: Estimation of nucleated cell counts relied on the amplification of reference gene primers. Using immunoSEQ multiplex PCR, the repertoire was profiled, and TCRdb retains in-frame clones only, with some absent. The DNA was the basis for D and trimming; V, J and clone size are from that table. The sample has roughly 91,000 clones, over 80% seen once. Sequenced: peripheral blood. The V and J genes are TRBV6-1 and TRBJ1-2; 9 bases map to TRBD1. This receptor was taken from a man between 65 and 79 years old with active or convalescent COVID-19. CDR3 loop: CASSENPTGGLYGYTF. The CDR3 DNA is TGTGCCAGCAGTGAAAACCCAACAGGGGGCTTATATGGCTACACCTTC.